Here is one T cell receptor (beta chain) with its context. These data come from a study of T-cell reconstitution after alpha-beta-depleted transplantation in children. The V and J ends lost 5 bases and 4 bases respectively, with 11 bases between them. Germline V gene sequence: CDR1 MNHEY, CDR2 SMNVEV (reference sequence). The CDR3 consists of 14 residues. Preparation of the TCRbeta library was carried out with unique molecular identifiers. MiXCR, run by TCRdb on the PCR reads, gives a single entry per CDR3 protein. Of 300,000 to 400,000 distinct CDR3 sequences detected, approximately 12% appear once; the ten largest clones hold about 4.5%.

J is TRBJ2-2 and V is TRBV27, with D maybe TRBD2 (5 bases). This TCR derives from a human donor who donated a stem cell graft to a child with Fanconi anemia. The specimen was PBMCs, collected from the stem cell graft. The CDR3 loop reads CASSPRLITGELFF. The CDR3 nucleotides are TGTGCCAGCAGTCCAAGACTAATCACCGGGGAGCTGTTTTTT.